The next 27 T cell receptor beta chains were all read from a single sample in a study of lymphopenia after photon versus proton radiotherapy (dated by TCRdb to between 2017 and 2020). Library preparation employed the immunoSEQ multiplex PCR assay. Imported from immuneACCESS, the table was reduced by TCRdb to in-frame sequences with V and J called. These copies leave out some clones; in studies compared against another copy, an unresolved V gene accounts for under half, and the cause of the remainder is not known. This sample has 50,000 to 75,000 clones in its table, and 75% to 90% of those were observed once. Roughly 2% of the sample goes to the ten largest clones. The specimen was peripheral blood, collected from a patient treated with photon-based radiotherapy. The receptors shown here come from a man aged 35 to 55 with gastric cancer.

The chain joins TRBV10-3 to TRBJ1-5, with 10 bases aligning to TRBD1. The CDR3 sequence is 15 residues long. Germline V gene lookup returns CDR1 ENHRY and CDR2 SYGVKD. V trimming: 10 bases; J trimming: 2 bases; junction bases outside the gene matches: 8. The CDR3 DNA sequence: TGTGCCACCAGAACCGGGACAGGGGGCAATCAGCCCCAGCATTTT. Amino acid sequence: CATRTGTGGNQPQHF.

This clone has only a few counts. The CDR3 sequence: CASSINGEDYGYTF. CDR3 bases: TGTGCCAGTAGTATCAACGGGGAAGACTATGGCTACACCTTC. J is TRBJ1-2 and V is TRBV19; no firm D call. The CDR3 covers 14 residues. The germline V gene has CDR1 LNHDA and CDR2 SQIVND (reference sequence). The V and J ends lost 3 bases and 3 bases respectively, with 11 bases between them. The complete variable domain, with remaining parts taken from reference TRBV19 and TRBJ1-2, reads DGGITQSPKYLFRKEGQNVTLSCEQNLNHDAMYWYRQDPGQGLRLIYYSQIVNDFQKGDIAEGYSVSREKKESFPLTVTSAQKNPTAFYLCASSINGEDYGYTFGSGTRLTVV.

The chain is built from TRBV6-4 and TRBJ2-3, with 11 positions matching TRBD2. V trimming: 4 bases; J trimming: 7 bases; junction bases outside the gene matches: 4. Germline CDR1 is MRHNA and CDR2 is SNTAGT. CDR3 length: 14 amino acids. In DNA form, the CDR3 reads TGTGCCAGCAGTGCGACTAGCGGGGCTAATACGCAGTATTTT. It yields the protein CASSATSGANTQYF.

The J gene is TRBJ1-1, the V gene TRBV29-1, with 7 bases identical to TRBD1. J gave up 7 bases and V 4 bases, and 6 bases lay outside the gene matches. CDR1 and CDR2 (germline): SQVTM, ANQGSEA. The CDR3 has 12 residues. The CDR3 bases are TGCAGCGTTGGACAGGGAAAAGATGAAGCTTTCTTT. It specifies CSVGQGKDEAFF.

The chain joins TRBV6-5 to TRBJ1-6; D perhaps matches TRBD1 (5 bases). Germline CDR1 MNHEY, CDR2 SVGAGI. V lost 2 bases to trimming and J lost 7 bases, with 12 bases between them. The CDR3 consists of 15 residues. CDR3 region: CASSYGIEGNSPLHF. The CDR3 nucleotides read TGTGCCAGCAGTTACGGGATAGAGGGGAATTCACCCCTCCACTTT.

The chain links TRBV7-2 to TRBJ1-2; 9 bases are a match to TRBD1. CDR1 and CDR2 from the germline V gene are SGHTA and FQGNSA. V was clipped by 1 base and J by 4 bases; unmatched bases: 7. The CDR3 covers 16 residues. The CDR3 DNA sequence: TGTGCCAGCAGCTTAGAGGGGACAGGGAGGGGCTATGGCTACACCTTC. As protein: CASSLEGTGRGYGYTF.

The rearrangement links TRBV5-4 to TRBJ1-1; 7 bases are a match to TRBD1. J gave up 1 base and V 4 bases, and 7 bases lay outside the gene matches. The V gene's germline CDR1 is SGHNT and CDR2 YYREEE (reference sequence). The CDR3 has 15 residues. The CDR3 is CASSPAGTENTEAFF. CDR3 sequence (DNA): TGTGCCAGCAGCCCGGCAGGGACAGAGAACACTGAAGCTTTCTTT.

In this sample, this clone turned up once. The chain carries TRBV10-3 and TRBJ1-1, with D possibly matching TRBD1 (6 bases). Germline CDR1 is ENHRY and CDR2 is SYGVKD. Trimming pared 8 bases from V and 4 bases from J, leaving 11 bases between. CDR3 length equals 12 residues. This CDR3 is CAIGGPGTEAFF. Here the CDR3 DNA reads TGTGCCATCGGGGGGCCGGGCACTGAAGCTTTCTTT.

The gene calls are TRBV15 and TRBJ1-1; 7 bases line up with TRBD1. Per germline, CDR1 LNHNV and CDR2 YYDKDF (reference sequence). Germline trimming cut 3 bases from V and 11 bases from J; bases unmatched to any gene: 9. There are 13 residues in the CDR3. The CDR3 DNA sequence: TGTGCCACCAGCAGTGGAGGACAGGTAGGGGCTTTCTTT. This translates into CATSSGGQVGAFF.

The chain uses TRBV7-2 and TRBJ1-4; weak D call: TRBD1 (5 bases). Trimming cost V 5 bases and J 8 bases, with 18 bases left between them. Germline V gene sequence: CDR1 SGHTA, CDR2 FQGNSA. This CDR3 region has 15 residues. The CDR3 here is CASSQRGGRVEKLFF. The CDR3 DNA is TGTGCCAGCAGCCAACGGGGGGGTAGGGTAGAAAAACTGTTTTTT.

The CDR3 sequence: CASSLEAGGKETQYF. The CDR3 DNA reads TGTGCCAGCAGCTTAGAGGCAGGGGGTAAGGAGACCCAGTACTTC. The V and J genes are TRBV11-2 and TRBJ2-5; 7 bases are shared with TRBD1. From germline, CDR1 is SGHAT and CDR2 FQNNGV. The V gene end was trimmed by 0 bases and the J gene end by 5 bases; junction bases not matched to a gene: 6. The CDR3 runs to 15 residues.

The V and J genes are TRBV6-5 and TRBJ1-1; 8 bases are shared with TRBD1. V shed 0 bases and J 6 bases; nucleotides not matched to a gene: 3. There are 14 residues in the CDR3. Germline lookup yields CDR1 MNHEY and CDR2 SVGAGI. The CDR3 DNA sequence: TGTGCCAGCAGTTACTCGACAGGGGCCTCTGAAGCTTTCTTT. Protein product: CASSYSTGASEAFF.

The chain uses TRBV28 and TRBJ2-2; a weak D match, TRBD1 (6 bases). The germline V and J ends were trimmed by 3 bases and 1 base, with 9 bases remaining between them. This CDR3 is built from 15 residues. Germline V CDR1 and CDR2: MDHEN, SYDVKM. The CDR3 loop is CASSFPGQNTGELFF. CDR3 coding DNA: TGTGCCAGCAGTTTTCCGGGACAGAACACCGGGGAGCTGTTTTTT.

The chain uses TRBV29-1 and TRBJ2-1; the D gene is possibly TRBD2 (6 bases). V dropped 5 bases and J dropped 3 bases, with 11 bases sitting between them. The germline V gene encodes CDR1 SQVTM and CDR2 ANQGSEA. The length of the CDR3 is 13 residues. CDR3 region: CSVPGDLYNEQFF. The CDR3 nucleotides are TGCAGCGTTCCGGGGGACCTCTACAATGAGCAGTTCTTC.

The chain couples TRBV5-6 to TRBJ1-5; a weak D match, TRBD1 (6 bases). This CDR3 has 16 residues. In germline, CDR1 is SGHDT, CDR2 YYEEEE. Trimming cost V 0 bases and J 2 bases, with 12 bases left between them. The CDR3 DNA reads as TGTGCCAGCAGCTTGGGGGACACAGTGGGCAATCAGCCCCAGCATTTT. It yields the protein CASSLGDTVGNQPQHF.

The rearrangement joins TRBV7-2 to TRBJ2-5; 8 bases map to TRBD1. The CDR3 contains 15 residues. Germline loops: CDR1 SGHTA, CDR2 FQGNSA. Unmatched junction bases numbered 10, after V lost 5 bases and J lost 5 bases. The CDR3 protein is CASSLSGTGGETQYF. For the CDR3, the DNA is TGTGCCAGCAGCCTGTCCGGGACAGGTGGTGAGACCCAGTACTTC.

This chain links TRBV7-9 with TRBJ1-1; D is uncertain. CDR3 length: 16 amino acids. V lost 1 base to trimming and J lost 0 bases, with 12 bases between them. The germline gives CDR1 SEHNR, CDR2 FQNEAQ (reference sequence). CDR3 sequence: CASSLELSLMNTEAFF. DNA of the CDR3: TGTGCCAGCAGCTTAGAGTTATCGCTCATGAACACTGAAGCTTTCTTT.

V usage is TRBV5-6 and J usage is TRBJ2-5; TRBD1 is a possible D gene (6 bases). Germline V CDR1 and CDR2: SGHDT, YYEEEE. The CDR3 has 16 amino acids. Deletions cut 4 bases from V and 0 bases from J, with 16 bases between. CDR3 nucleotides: TGTGCCAGCAGCCTGGCCGTGGACAGTTACCAAGAGACCCAGTACTTC. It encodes CASSLAVDSYQETQYF.

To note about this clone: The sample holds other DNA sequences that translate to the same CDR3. The CDR3 coding sequence is TGTGCCATCTCTGATCGGGGAGGCGGCAATGAGCAGTTCTTC. Amino acids: CAISDRGGGNEQFF. The V gene is TRBV10-3, the J gene TRBJ2-1; TRBD2 is a possible D gene (6 bases). V lost 8 bases to trimming and J lost 6 bases, with 17 bases between them. This CDR3 has 14 amino acids. CDR1 and CDR2 from the germline V gene are ENHRY and SYGVKD.

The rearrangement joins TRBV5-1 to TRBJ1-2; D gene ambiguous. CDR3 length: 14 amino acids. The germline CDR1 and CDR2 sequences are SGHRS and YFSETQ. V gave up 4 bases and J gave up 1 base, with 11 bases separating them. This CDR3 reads CASSLVDFNYGYTF. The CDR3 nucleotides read TGCGCCAGCAGCCTCGTGGATTTTAACTATGGCTACACCTTC.

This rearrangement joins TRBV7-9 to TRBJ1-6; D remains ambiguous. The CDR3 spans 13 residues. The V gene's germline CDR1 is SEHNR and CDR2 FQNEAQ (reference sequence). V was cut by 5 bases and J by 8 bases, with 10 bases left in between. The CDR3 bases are TGTGCCAGCAGCCCAAACAGAGATTCACCCCTCCACTTT. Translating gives CASSPNRDSPLHF.

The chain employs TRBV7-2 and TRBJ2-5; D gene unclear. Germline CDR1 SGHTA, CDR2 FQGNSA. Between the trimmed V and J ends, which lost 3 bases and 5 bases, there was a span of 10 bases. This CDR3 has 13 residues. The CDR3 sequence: CASSFMERETQYF. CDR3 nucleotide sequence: TGTGCCAGCAGCTTCATGGAAAGGGAGACCCAGTACTTC.

CDR3 protein: CASSNIMNTEAFF. CDR3 sequence (DNA): TGTGCCAGCAGCAATATCATGAACACTGAAGCTTTCTTT. This rearrangement joins TRBV2 to TRBJ1-1; D uncertain. V was clipped by 6 bases and J by 0 bases, with 8 bases between them. Germline-derived CDR1 and CDR2 are SNHLY and FYNNEI. The CDR3 spans 13 residues.

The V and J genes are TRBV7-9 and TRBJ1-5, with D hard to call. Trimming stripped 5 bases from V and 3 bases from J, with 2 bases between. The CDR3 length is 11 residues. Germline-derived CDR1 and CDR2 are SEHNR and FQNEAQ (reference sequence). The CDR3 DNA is TGTGCCAGCAGCCTCAATCAGCCCCAGCATTTT. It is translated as CASSLNQPQHF.

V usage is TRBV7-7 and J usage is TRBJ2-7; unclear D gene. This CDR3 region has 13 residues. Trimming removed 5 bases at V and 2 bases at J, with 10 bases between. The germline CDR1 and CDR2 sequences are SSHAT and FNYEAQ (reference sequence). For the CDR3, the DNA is TGTGCCAGCAGCCCGGAGAGGACCTACGAGCAGTACTTC. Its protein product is CASSPERTYEQYF. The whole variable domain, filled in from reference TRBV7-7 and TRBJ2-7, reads GAGVSQSPRYKVTKRGQDVTLRCDPISSHATLYWYQQALGQGPEFLTYFNYEAQPDKSGLPSDRFSAERPEGSISTLTIQRTEQRDSAMYRCASSPERTYEQYFGPGTRLTVT.

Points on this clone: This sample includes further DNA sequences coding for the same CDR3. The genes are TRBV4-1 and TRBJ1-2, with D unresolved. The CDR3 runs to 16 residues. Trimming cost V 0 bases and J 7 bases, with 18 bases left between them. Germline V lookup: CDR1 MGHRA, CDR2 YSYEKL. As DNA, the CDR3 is TGCGCCAGCAGCCAAGAACAGTACCACTCTTCGCCTGGCTACACCTTC. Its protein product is CASSQEQYHSSPGYTF.

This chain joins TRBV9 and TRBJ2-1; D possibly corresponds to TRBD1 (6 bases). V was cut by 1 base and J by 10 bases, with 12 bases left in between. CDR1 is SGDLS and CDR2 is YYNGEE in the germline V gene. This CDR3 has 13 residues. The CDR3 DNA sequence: TGTGCCAGCAGCGTATCGACAGGCAGGGAGCAGTTCTTC. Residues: CASSVSTGREQFF.